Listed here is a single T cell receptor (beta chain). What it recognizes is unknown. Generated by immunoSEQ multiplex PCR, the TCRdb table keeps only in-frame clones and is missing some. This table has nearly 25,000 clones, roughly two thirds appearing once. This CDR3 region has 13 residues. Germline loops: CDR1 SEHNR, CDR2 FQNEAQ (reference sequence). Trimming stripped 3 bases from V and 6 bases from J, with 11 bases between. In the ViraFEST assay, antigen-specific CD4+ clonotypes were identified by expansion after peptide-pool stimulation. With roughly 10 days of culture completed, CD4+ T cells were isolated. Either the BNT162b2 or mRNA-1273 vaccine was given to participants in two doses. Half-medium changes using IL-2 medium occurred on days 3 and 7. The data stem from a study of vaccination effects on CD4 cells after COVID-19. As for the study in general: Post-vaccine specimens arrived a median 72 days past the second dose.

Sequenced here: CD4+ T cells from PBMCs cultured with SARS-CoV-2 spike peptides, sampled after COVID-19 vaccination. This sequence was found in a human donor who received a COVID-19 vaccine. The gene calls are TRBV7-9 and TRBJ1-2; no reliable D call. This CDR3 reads CASSFGEVNGYTF. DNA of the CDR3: TGTGCCAGCAGCTTTGGGGAGGTAAATGGCTACACCTTC.